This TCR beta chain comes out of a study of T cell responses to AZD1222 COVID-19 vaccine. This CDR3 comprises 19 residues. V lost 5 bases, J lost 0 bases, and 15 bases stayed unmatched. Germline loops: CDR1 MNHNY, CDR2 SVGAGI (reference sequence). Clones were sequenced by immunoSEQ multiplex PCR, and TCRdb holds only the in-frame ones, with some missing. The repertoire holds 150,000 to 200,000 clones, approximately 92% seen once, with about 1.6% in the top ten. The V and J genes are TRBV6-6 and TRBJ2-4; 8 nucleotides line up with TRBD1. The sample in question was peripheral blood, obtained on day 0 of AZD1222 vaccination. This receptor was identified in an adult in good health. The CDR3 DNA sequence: TGTGCCAGCAGTCCCCGTGGGGGACAGGCGAACCTAGCCAAAAACATTCAGTACTTC. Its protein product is CASSPRGGQANLAKNIQYF.